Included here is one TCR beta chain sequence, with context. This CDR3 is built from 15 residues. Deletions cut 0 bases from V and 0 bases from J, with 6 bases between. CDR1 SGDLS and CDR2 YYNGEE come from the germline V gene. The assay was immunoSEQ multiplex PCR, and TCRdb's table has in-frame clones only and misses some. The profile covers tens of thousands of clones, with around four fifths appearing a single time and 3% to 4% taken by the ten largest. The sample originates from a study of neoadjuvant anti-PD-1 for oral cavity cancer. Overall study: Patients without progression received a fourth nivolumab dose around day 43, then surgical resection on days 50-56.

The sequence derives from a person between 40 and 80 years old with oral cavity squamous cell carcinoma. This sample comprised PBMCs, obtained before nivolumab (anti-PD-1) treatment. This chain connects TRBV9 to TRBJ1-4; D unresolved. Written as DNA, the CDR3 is TGTGCCAGCAGCGTAGGTACTGCAACTAATGAAAAACTGTTTTTT. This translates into CASSVGTATNEKLFF.